This paragraph covers one T cell receptor beta chain sequence. Antigen specificity is unknown. The sample originates from a study of cytomegalovirus exposure and HLA in healthy donors. The CDR3 spans 17 residues. The germline V gene has CDR1 SQVTM and CDR2 ANQGSEA. Unmatched junction bases numbered 13, after V lost 6 bases and J lost 2 bases. Study outcomes and limitations: The finding came from a later analysis; first-cohort TCR clusters tended to co-occur in the roughly 120 validation repertoires.

Generated by immunoSEQ multiplex PCR, the TCRdb table keeps only in-frame clones and is missing some. The repertoire holds roughly 60,000 clones, with 90% to 96% as singletons. The V call is TRBV29-1, the J call TRBJ2-2, with TRBD1 matching over 9 bases. The receptor's source is a young woman in good health and CMV-seronegative. Specimen: PBMCs. CDR3 coding DNA: TGCAGCGTCGCAGCCTGGACGGGACAGGGAAACACCGGGGAGCTGTTTTTT. Protein product: CSVAAWTGQGNTGELFF.